One and the same sample provided the 20 T cell receptor beta chains below, sequenced in a study of blood T cells in healthy people across ages. The use of a sample-barcoded 5' primer and a J-beta primer mix characterized a second PCR of about 6 to 12 cycles. TCRdb reprocessed the 5' RACE reads with MiXCR, giving one entry per CDR3 protein. The sample carries hundreds of thousands of distinct CDR3 sequences, about 30% recorded once. Sequencing was done on a sample of blood. The receptors derive from a woman aged 80 or over in good health.

The V and J genes are TRBV15 and TRBJ2-2, with D unresolved. There are 16 residues in the CDR3. Trimming removed 5 bases at V and 0 bases at J, with 13 bases between. CDR1 is LNHNV and CDR2 is YYDKDF in the germline V gene (reference sequence). The CDR3 region has the DNA TGTGCCACCAGCGACACACTGGGATCGAACACCGGGGAGCTGTTTTTT. It encodes CATSDTLGSNTGELFF.

The rearrangement joins TRBV5-6 to TRBJ2-1; 7 nucleotides align to TRBD1. The CDR3 spans 16 residues. V gave up 4 bases and J gave up 0 bases; unmatched junction bases: 7. Looked up from germline, CDR1 is SGHDT and CDR2 is YYEEEE. In DNA, the CDR3 is TGTGCCAGCAGCCTAGGGGACAGCGACTCCTACAATGAGCAGTTCTTC. Translated, it gives CASSLGDSDSYNEQFF.

On this clonotype: The junction shows a germline mismatch at one end, possibly a read error. The V and J genes are TRBV7-9 and TRBJ2-7; 8 positions match TRBD1. The CDR3 totals 15 residues. Per the germline V gene, CDR1 is SEHNR and CDR2 is FQNEAQ (reference sequence). CDR3 sequence (DNA): TGCGCCAGCAGCTTAAGTGAGACAGGGGCCAACGGGCAGTACTTC. Protein sequence: CASSLSETGANGQYF.

This clonotype was counted ten times or more. The chain combines TRBV2 with TRBJ2-7; D is unclear. Germline CDR1 reads SNHLY; CDR2 reads FYNNEI. The V gene lost 4 bases and the J gene lost 0 bases, with 7 bases spanning the gap. The CDR3 spans 13 residues. The chain's CDR3 is CASSGQFSYEQYF. The CDR3 DNA follows: TGTGCCAGCAGTGGGCAGTTCTCCTACGAGCAGTACTTC.

The chain has TRBV7-2 and TRBJ2-5, with 10 bases lining up with TRBD2. Germline lookup yields CDR1 SGHTA and CDR2 FQGNSA. V lost 5 bases, J lost 11 bases, and 23 bases stayed unmatched. This CDR3 is 18 amino acids long. The CDR3: CASSPGRTSGYSYNEQYF. CDR3 in DNA: TGTGCCAGCAGCCCCGGTAGGACTAGCGGATACTCCTACAATGAGCAGTACTTC.

This clonotype was detected many times. One base away lies a much larger clone, so this may be a sequencing read error. This chain links TRBV7-9 with TRBJ2-1; D gene unclear. The J call may be incorrect, as the DNA end agrees better with TRBJ2-7. Germline V gene sequence: CDR1 SEHNR, CDR2 FQNEAQ (reference sequence). The CDR3 has 12 residues. In DNA form, the CDR3 reads TGTGCCAGCAGCGCTAACTACAATGAGCAGTACTTC. The encoded protein is CASSANYNEQYF.

This chain connects TRBV30 to TRBJ2-4; possible D gene TRBD2, 5 bases. The end of the DNA fits TRBJ2-7 better, so the J call may be wrong. CDR3 size: 12 residues. Germline V CDR1 and CDR2: GTSNPN, SVGIG (reference sequence). The CDR3 DNA follows: TGTGCCGGCCGAGGGCAGGCGGCCGAGCAGTACTTC. It translates to CAGRGQAAEQYF.

This clonotype turned up a few times. This sequence may be a read error, since a much larger clone differs from it by one base. The genes are TRBV3-1 and TRBJ2-5; D perhaps matches TRBD2 (5 bases). The V end lost 1 base, the J end lost 11 bases, and 11 bases lay between the germline ends. This CDR3 is 12 amino acids long. CDR1 is LGHDT, CDR2 YNNKEL, per germline (reference sequence). CDR3 nucleotides: TGTGCCAGCAGCCAAGCGGGGAGTGAGCAGTACTTC. The encoded protein is CASSQAGSEQYF.

V gene TRBV6-1 combines with J gene TRBJ2-3; TRBD1 matches at 9 bases. The germline V gene encodes CDR1 MNHNS and CDR2 SASEGT. The CDR3 is made up of 16 amino acids. V gave up 2 bases and J gave up 4 bases; unmatched junction bases: 7. The CDR3 here is CASSEFDRGIADTQYF. CDR3 nucleotides: TGTGCCAGCAGTGAATTCGACAGGGGGATCGCAGATACGCAGTATTTT.

This clonotype has at least ten counts. This chain links TRBV14 with TRBJ2-3; the D is unclear. V lost 8 bases, J lost 6 bases, and 15 bases lay in between. The CDR3 spans 13 residues. Germline values: CDR1 SGHDN, CDR2 FVKESK. CDR3 amino acids: CASSRQVQDTQYF. For the CDR3, the DNA is TGTGCCAGCTCTCGTCAGGTCCAGGATACGCAGTATTTT.

The rearrangement links TRBV7-2 to TRBJ2-5; D is unresolved. Germline V gene data show CDR1 as SGHTA and CDR2 as FQGNSA. The CDR3 sequence is 12 residues long. Deletions cut 5 bases from V and 11 bases from J, with 15 bases between. The CDR3 nucleotides are TGTGCCAGCAGCGGAAGAGGACCGGAGCAGTACTTC. Amino acids: CASSGRGPEQYF.

This clonotype appeared a few times. The CDR3 reads CASSLRDRGVEQYF. The DNA of the CDR3 is TGTGCCAGCAGTCTCCGGGACAGGGGGGTCGAGCAGTACTTC. The chain carries TRBV2 and TRBJ2-4; 11 nucleotides line up with TRBD1. The DNA end favors TRBJ2-7, so the J call may be wrong. This CDR3 spans 14 amino acids. The germline V gene has CDR1 SNHLY and CDR2 FYNNEI.

This clonotype was detected many times. The V call is TRBV6-5, the J call TRBJ2-7; 10 nucleotides match TRBD1. V trimming: 6 bases; J trimming: 4 bases; junction bases outside the gene matches: 6. The CDR3 has 14 residues. Germline lookup yields CDR1 MNHEY and CDR2 SVGAGI. This CDR3 reads CASRRQGAKYEQYF. The DNA of the CDR3 is TGTGCCAGCAGAAGACAGGGGGCAAAGTACGAGCAGTACTTC.

This clonotype has a count of ten or more. This chain uses TRBV6-1 with TRBJ2-1; D may match TRBD1 or TRBD2 (5 bases each). The CDR3 covers 14 residues. Germline CDR1 reads MNHNS; CDR2 reads SASEGT. The V gene lost 2 bases and the J gene lost 7 bases, with 12 bases spanning the gap. The CDR3 DNA sequence: TGTGCCAGCAGTGAATACGGGGCAGGAAATGAGCAGTTCTTC. Translation gives CASSEYGAGNEQFF.

The chain uses TRBV4-3 and TRBJ2-2; perhaps D is TRBD1 or TRBD2 (6 bases each). V was shortened by 1 base and J by 2 bases, with 11 bases between the two germline ends. Germline lookup yields CDR1 LGHNA and CDR2 YSLEER. The CDR3 is 16 residues long. The chain's CDR3 is CASSQGWGANTGELFF. CDR3 coding DNA: TGCGCCAGCAGCCAAGGTTGGGGGGCAAACACCGGGGAGCTGTTTTTT.

Of note for this clonotype: Germline and junction disagree at one end, which may indicate a read error. This chain uses TRBV18 with TRBJ2-5; weak D call: TRBD1 (6 bases). The CDR3 loop spans 17 amino acids. CDR1 is KGHSH, CDR2 LQKENI, per germline. In DNA, the CDR3 is TGTGCCAGCTCACCAGTGTCCAGGGGCGAAGGGAGAGAGATCCAGTACTTC. This codes for CASSPVSRGEGREIQYF.

This clonotype showed up many times. This chain links TRBV18 with TRBJ1-2; D perhaps matches TRBD1 (6 bases). Trimming stripped 6 bases from V and 8 bases from J, with 16 bases between. CDR1 is KGHSH and CDR2 is LQKENI in the germline V gene. The CDR3 is 13 residues long. Written as DNA, the CDR3 is TGTGCCAGCTCTCTAACCAGGGGAGGAGGCTACACCTTC. This sequence encodes CASSLTRGGGYTF.

In regard to this clonotype: This may be a read error, as it is one base from a much larger clone. The chain combines TRBV7-9 with TRBJ2-1; 8 bases line up with TRBD1. The germline gives CDR1 SEHNR, CDR2 FQNEAQ (reference sequence). This CDR3 has 16 residues. The CDR3 DNA is TGTGCCAACAGCCCGGTAACAGGGGGTTCCTACAATGAGCAGTTCTTC. Amino acid sequence: CANSPVTGGSYNEQFF.

This clonotype has at least ten counts. This chain links TRBV4-3 with TRBJ2-7; D is uncertain. Germline V gives CDR1 LGHNA, CDR2 YSLEER. The CDR3 totals 14 residues. Trimming cost V 3 bases and J 0 bases, with 9 bases left between them. In nucleotides, the CDR3 is TGCGCCAGCAGCCAGACTTTAAACTCCTACGAGCAGTACTTC. Translation gives CASSQTLNSYEQYF.

The sample holds a few counts of this clonotype. This chain connects TRBV6-2 or TRBV6-3 to TRBJ2-7; no reliable D call. Germline CDR1 reads MNHEY; CDR2 reads SVGEGT. The CDR3 runs 17 residues. The V end was cut by 2 bases, the J end by 0 bases, with 17 bases between. CDR3 sequence reads: CASSYLNFAGVSYEQYF. In nucleotides, the CDR3 is TGTGCCAGCAGTTACCTGAACTTTGCAGGAGTCTCCTACGAGCAGTACTTC.